The T cell receptor (beta chain) described here comes from a study of human T cells and chemical hapten exposure. Stated time point: pre-sensitization, week 0. The sample's treatment: therapeutic diphenylcyclopropenone sensitization with weekly scalp DPC. This CDR3 is built from 15 residues. V was cut by 6 bases and J by 7 bases, with 19 bases left in between. The study's findings and limits: Alopecia affecting every donor means their immune response may not match healthy people's.

In the authors' methods: Sample-level TCR yields exhibited a median of approximately 88,000, with a range of 23,224 to 690,600. TCRdb re-called the RACE reads with MiXCR, one entry per CDR3 protein. The V and J calls come from TCRdb's annotation, not from the publication. This sample has more than 250,000 distinct CDR3 sequences, with over 8% found just once. To note about this clonotype: What it binds is unknown.

The TCR was taken from a woman aged 40-49 years with alopecia areata. Some clones in this sample may be carry-over from other donors' samples. The chain joins TRBV12-3 or TRBV12-4 to TRBJ2-1; either TRBD1 or TRBD2 may fit D (6 bases each). The source was whole blood, collected in connection with sensitization to the hapten diphenylcyclopropenone (DPC). The DNA of the CDR3 is TGTGCCAGCAGCCCGGGTGGGGGGCGCGGGAATGAGCAGTTCTTC. Amino acids: CASSPGGGRGNEQFF.